This passage covers 22 T cell receptor beta chains from one sample sequenced in a study of blood T cell repertoires in COVID-19. Clones were sequenced by immunoSEQ multiplex PCR, and TCRdb holds only the in-frame ones, with some missing. The repertoire includes roughly 250,000 clones, 82% of them detected once, and nearly 5% sits in the top ten. The sequenced sample consisted of peripheral blood. The receptors shown here come from a woman older than 75 with active or convalescent COVID-19.

The chain uses TRBV2 and TRBJ1-6; 10 bases fit TRBD1. V lost 4 bases, J lost 5 bases, and 2 bases stayed unmatched. Germline CDR1 SNHLY, CDR2 FYNNEI. The CDR3 consists of 15 residues. CDR3 amino acids: CASSGQGAHNSPLHF. CDR3 in DNA: TGTGCCAGCAGTGGACAGGGGGCTCATAATTCACCCCTCCACTTT.

This sequence joins TRBV5-6 and TRBJ2-5; tentative D call: TRBD2 (6 bases). With 6 bases removed from V and 4 bases from J, the gap between germline ends came to 19 bases. This CDR3 spans 15 amino acids. CDR1 is SGHDT, CDR2 YYEEEE, per germline. CDR3 nucleotides: TGTGCCAGCACCTACGGGACTCAGGGACGAGAGACCCAGTACTTC. Its protein is CASTYGTQGRETQYF.

The rearrangement uses TRBV7-9 and TRBJ1-1; 7 bases are shared with TRBD1. After removal of 5 bases from V and 1 base from J, the junction contained 4 bases not matched to a gene. The CDR3 length is 14 residues. CDR1 SEHNR and CDR2 FQNEAQ come from the germline V gene (reference sequence). CDR3 protein: CASSVQGRNTEAFF. CDR3 nucleotide sequence: TGTGCCAGCAGCGTACAGGGGCGGAACACTGAAGCTTTCTTT.

This rearrangement joins TRBV28 to TRBJ1-2; 9 bases line up with TRBD1. The CDR3 has 19 amino acids. V lost 5 bases, J lost 2 bases, and 18 bases stayed unmatched. The V gene's germline CDR1 is MDHEN and CDR2 SYDVKM. Here the CDR3 reads CASSRQFPHPDRGNYGYTF. The CDR3 bases are TGTGCCAGCAGTCGTCAATTCCCCCACCCGGACAGGGGAAACTATGGCTACACCTTC.

The V gene is TRBV9, the J gene TRBJ1-1; TRBD1 matches 8 bases. Germline lookup yields CDR1 SGDLS and CDR2 YYNGEE. This CDR3 is built from 15 residues. V gave up 2 bases and J gave up 4 bases; unmatched junction bases: 7. CDR3 in DNA: TGTGCCAGCAGCGTTGGGTTGACAGGGGTCACTGAAGCTTTCTTT. Its translation is CASSVGLTGVTEAFF.

V gene TRBV30 combines with J gene TRBJ1-1; 9 bases align to TRBD1. V lost 2 bases and J lost 3; bases outside the gene matches: 7. The CDR3 is made up of 15 amino acids. Germline V gene sequence: CDR1 GTSNPN, CDR2 SVGIG (reference sequence). CDR3 nucleotide sequence: TGTGCCTGGAGTACCGGGGGGACAGGGCACACTGAAGCTTTCTTT. This translates into CAWSTGGTGHTEAFF. Full variable domain (remainder filled in from reference TRBV30 and TRBJ1-1): SQTIHQWPATLVQPVGSPLSLECTVEGTSNPNLYWYRQAAGRGLQLLFYSVGIGQISSEVPQNLSASRPQDRQFILSSKKLLLSDSGFYLCAWSTGGTGHTEAFFGQGTRLTVV.

The chain joins TRBV18 to TRBJ1-3; 9 bases are shared with TRBD1. Germline V gives CDR1 KGHSH, CDR2 LQKENI. With V trimmed by 3 bases and J by 3 bases, 6 bases remained unmatched. The CDR3 contains 16 residues. The CDR3 spells CASSPSKGQGGNTIYF. CDR3 DNA sequence: TGTGCCAGCTCACCTTCAAAGGGACAGGGTGGAAACACCATATATTTT. The variable domain in full, with the rest retrieved from reference TRBV18 and TRBJ1-3, is NAGVMQNPRHLVRRRGQEARLRCSPMKGHSHVYWYRQLPEEGLKFMVYLQKENIIDESGMPKERFSAEFPKEGPSILRIQQVVRGDSAAYFCASSPSKGQGGNTIYFGEGSWLTVV.

The genes are TRBV6-2 or TRBV6-3 and TRBJ2-7; D not resolved. The V gene lost 0 bases and the J gene lost 0 bases, with 9 bases spanning the gap. The CDR3 consists of 15 residues. In germline, CDR1 is MNHEY, CDR2 SVGEGT. The CDR3 loop is CASSYSATSSYEQYF. The CDR3 coding sequence is TGTGCCAGCAGTTACTCTGCAACGAGCTCCTACGAGCAGTACTTC.

This sequence joins TRBV7-9 and TRBJ2-3, with TRBD2 matching 11 bases. With 5 bases clipped from V and 1 base from J, the junction kept 5 bases outside the gene matches. CDR3 length: 16 residues. From germline, CDR1 is SEHNR and CDR2 FQNEAQ (reference sequence). Here the CDR3 DNA reads TGTGCCAGCAGCGCGGGACTAGCGGCGGGCACAGATACGCAGTATTTT. Protein: CASSAGLAAGTDTQYF.

As for this clone: The junction differs from germline at one of its ends, possibly a read error. For the CDR3, the DNA is TGTGCTAGCAGCTTAGCGGGGGCGGGCACCGGGGAGCTGTTTTTT. Translated: CASSLAGAGTGELFF. The gene calls are TRBV7-7 and TRBJ2-2, with 9 bases identical to TRBD2. The CDR3 sequence is 15 residues long. Germline V gives CDR1 SSHAT, CDR2 FNYEAQ (reference sequence).

The V call is TRBV6-5, the J call TRBJ1-1; 7 bases agree with TRBD1. This CDR3 comprises 14 residues. Losses at the gene ends were 6 bases for V and 3 bases for J; bases not matched to a gene: 7. Germline V gene lookup returns CDR1 MNHEY and CDR2 SVGAGI. CDR3 in DNA: TGTGCCAGCAGACCGCCGGGACAGTACACTGAAGCTTTCTTT. Amino acids: CASRPPGQYTEAFF.

This clone was found a few times. The chain joins TRBV19 to TRBJ1-6; TRBD1 matches at 8 bases. The CDR3 length is 16 residues. Germline CDR1 reads LNHDA; CDR2 reads SQIVND (reference sequence). Trimming cost V 7 bases and J 7 bases; bases outside gene matches: 12. DNA of the CDR3: TGTGCCAGTACCAAAACTTTGGACAGGGTCAATTCACCCCTCCACTTT. Translated: CASTKTLDRVNSPLHF.

The CDR3 loop reads CASSALGQGAAGELFF. The CDR3 bases are TGTGCCAGCAGCGCGTTAGGACAGGGGGCGGCCGGGGAGCTGTTTTTT. The gene calls are TRBV11-2 and TRBJ2-2; 11 nucleotides align to TRBD1. The length of the CDR3 is 16 residues. The J segment lost 6 bases and the V segment lost 5 bases, leaving 8 bases of the junction unmatched. Germline V lookup: CDR1 SGHAT, CDR2 FQNNGV.

The genes are TRBV5-1 and TRBJ1-1; tentatively, D is TRBD1 (6 bases). This CDR3 contains 14 residues. CDR1 SGHRS and CDR2 YFSETQ come from the germline V gene. Trimming took off 4 bases at V and 5 bases at J, with 15 bases between the two ends. CDR3 coding DNA: TGCGCCAGCAGCGAACAGGGAATAGGAACTGAAGCTTTCTTT. This gives the protein CASSEQGIGTEAFF.

The gene calls are TRBV3-1 (or the pseudogene TRBV3-2) and TRBJ2-1, with 7 nucleotides matching TRBD1. The germline V gene encodes CDR1 LGHDT and CDR2 YNNKEL (reference sequence). V lost 4 bases and J lost 5; bases outside the gene matches: 11. There are 16 residues in the CDR3. CDR3 nucleotides: TGTGCCAGCAGCCGTAAAGGGGACAGCACAAACAATGAGCAGTTCTTC. This codes for CASSRKGDSTNNEQFF.

The chain employs TRBV5-1 and TRBJ1-2; tentative D call: TRBD1 (6 bases). This CDR3 spans 16 amino acids. The V end lost 4 bases, the J end lost 2 bases, and 18 bases lay between the germline ends. CDR1 is SGHRS and CDR2 is YFSETQ in the germline V gene. This CDR3 is CASSEGTSADNYGYTF. CDR3 sequence (DNA): TGCGCCAGCAGCGAGGGGACATCTGCAGACAACTATGGCTACACCTTC.

This clone was observed a few times. Additional DNA sequences in this sample encode the identical CDR3. V usage is TRBV2 and J usage is TRBJ2-5; 9 bases align to TRBD1. CDR3 size: 12 residues. After removal of 6 bases from V and 4 bases from J, the junction contained 0 bases not matched to a gene. From germline, CDR1 is SNHLY and CDR2 FYNNEI. The chain's CDR3 is CASRDRGETQYF. As DNA, the CDR3 is TGTGCCAGCAGGGACAGGGGAGAGACCCAGTACTTC.

This clone was seen a few times. The chain is built from TRBV3-1 (or the pseudogene TRBV3-2) and TRBJ2-7, with TRBD1 matching 11 bases. V lost 5 bases to trimming and J lost 3 bases; unmatched junction nucleotides: 6. Germline values: CDR1 LGHDT, CDR2 YNNKEL (reference sequence). The CDR3 length is 15 residues. CDR3 in amino acids: CASSSRTGGIYEQYF. CDR3 DNA: TGTGCCAGCAGCTCTAGGACAGGGGGCATCTACGAGCAGTACTTC.

V gene TRBV19 combines with J gene TRBJ1-5; D unclear. CDR1 and CDR2 (germline): LNHDA, SQIVND (reference sequence). The CDR3 is made up of 15 amino acids. V was cut by 5 bases and J by 0 bases, with 11 bases left in between. CDR3 region: CASSRGQNSNQPQHF. The CDR3 nucleotides read TGTGCCAGTAGTCGTGGGCAGAATAGCAATCAGCCCCAGCATTTT.

This clone showed up just a few times. The chain employs TRBV12-5 and TRBJ1-4; 8 positions match TRBD1. Germline lookup yields CDR1 LGHNT and CDR2 FRNRAP. The junction had 22 bases not matched to a gene; V was cut back by 3 bases and J by 7 bases. The CDR3 length is 20 residues. The CDR3 sequence: CASGFDRGQGAYYRCEKLFF. In DNA, the CDR3 is TGTGCTAGTGGTTTCGACCGGGGGCAGGGGGCTTATTATCGTTGTGAAAAACTGTTTTTT.

V gene TRBV7-9 combines with J gene TRBJ2-7, with unresolved D. V was trimmed by 4 bases and J by 5 bases, leaving 6 bases between them. Germline CDR1 and CDR2: SEHNR and FQNEAQ (reference sequence). The CDR3 has 11 residues. The CDR3 here is CASSSSDEQYF. CDR3 nucleotides: TGTGCCAGCAGCTCCTCAGACGAGCAGTACTTC.

The chain is built from TRBV28 and TRBJ1-6; no reliable D call. The germline V gene has CDR1 MDHEN and CDR2 SYDVKM. Trimming shortened V by 2 bases and J by 3 bases, and 11 bases separated the two germline ends. The CDR3 sequence is 16 residues long. CDR3 amino acids: CASSLDPGGYNSPLHF. As DNA, the CDR3 is TGTGCCAGCAGTTTAGACCCTGGCGGCTATAATTCACCCCTCCACTTT.